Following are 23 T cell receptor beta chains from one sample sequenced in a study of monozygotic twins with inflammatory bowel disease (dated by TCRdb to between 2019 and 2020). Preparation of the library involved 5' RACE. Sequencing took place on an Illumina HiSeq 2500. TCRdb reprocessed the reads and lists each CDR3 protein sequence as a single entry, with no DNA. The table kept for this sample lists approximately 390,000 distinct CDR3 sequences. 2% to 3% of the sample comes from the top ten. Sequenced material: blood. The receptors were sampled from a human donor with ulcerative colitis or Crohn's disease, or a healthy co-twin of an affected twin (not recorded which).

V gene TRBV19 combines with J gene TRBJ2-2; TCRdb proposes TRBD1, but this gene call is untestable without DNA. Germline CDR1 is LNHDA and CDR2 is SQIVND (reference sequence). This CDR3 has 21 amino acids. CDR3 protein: CASSTRAGTPSFLALAGELFF.

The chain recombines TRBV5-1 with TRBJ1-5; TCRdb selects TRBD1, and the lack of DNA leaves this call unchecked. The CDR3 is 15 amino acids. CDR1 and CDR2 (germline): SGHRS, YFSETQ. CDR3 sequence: CASSLTGSSNQPQHF. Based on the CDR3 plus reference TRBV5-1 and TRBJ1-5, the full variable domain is KAGVTQTPRYLIKTRGQQVTLSCSPISGHRSVSWYQQTPGQGLQFLFEYFSETQRNKGNFPGRFSGRQFSNSRSEMNVSTLELGDSALYLCASSLTGSSNQPQHFGDGTRLSIL.

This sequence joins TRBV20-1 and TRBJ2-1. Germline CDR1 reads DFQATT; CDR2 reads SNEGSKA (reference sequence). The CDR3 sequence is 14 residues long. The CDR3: CSARRTISYNEQFF.

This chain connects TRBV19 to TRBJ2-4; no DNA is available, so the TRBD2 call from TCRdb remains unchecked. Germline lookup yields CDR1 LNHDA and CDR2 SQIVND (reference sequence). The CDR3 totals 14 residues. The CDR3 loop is CASSISGRRNIQYF.

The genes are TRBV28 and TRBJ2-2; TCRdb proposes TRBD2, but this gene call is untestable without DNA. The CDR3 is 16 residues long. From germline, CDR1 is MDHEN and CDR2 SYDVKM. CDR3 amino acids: CASKAGGPETTGELFF.

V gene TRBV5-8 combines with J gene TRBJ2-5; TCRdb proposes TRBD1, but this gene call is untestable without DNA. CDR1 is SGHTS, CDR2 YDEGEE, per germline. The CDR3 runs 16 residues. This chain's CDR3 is CASSYGPSGGRETQYF.

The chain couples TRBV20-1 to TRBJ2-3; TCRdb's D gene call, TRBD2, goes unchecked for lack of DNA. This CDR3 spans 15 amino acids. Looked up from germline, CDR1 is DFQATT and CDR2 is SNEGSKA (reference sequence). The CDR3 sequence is CSAGQRVTSTDTQYF.

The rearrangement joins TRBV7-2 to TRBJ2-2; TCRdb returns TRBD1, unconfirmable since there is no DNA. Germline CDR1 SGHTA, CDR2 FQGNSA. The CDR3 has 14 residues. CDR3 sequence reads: CASSPREGTGELFF.

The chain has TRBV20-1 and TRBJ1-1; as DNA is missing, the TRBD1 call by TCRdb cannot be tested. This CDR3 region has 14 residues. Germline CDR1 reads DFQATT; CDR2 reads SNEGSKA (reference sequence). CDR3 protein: CSAPRQGRDTEAFF.

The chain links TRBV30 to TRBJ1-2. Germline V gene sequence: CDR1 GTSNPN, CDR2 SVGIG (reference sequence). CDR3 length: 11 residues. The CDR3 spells CAWISLLFFTF.

The CDR3 here is CSASRVGTETQYF. J is TRBJ2-5 and V is TRBV20-1; TCRdb outputs TRBD1, but without DNA this stays unchecked. In germline, CDR1 is DFQATT, CDR2 SNEGSKA (reference sequence). The CDR3 extends over 13 amino acids.

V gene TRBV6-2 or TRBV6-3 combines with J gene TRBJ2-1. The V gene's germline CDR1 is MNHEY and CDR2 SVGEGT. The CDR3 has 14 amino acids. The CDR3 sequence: CASSRLASYNEQFF.

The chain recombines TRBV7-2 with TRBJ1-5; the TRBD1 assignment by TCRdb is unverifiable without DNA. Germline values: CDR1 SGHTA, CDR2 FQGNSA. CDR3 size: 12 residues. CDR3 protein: CASGAYDQPQHF.

This CDR3 reads CASSQIPGPQNEKLFF. The chain combines TRBV4-1 with TRBJ1-4. This CDR3 spans 16 amino acids. Germline CDR1 is MGHRA and CDR2 is YSYEKL.

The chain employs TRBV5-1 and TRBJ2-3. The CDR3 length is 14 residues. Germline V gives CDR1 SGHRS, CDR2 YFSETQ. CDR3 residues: CASMDLGSTDTQYF. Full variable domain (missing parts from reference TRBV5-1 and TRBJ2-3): KAGVTQTPRYLIKTRGQQVTLSCSPISGHRSVSWYQQTPGQGLQFLFEYFSETQRNKGNFPGRFSGRQFSNSRSEMNVSTLELGDSALYLCASMDLGSTDTQYFGPGTRLTVL.

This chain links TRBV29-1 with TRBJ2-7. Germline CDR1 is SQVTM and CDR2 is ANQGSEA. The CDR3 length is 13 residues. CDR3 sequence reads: CSVEDPTDNEQYF.

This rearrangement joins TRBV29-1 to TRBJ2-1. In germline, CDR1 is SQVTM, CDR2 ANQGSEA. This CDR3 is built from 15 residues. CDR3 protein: CSVPRLASSYNEQFF.

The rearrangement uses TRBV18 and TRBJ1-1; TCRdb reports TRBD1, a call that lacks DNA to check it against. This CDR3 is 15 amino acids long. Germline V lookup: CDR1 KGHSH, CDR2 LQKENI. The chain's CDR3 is CASSPKGGRDTEAFF.

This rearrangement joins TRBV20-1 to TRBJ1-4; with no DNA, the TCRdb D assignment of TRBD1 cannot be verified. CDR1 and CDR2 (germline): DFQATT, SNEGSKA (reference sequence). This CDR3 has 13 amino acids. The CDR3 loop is CSALGQINEKLFF.

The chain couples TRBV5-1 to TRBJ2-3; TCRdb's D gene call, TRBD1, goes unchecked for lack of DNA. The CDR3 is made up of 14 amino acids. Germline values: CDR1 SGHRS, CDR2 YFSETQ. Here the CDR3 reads CASSFGQDTDTQYF.

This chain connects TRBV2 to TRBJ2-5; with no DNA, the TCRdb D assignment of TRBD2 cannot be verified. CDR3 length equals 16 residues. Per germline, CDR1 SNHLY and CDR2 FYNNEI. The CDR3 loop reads CASSDVAGTYQETQYF.

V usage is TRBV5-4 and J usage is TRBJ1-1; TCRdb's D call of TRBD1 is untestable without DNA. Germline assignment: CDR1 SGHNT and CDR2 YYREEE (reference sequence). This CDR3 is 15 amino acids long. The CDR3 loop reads CASSKGQARDTEAFF.

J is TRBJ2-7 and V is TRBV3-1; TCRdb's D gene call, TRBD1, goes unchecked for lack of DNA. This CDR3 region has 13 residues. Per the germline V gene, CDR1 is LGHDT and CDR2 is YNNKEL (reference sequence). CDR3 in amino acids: CASRPQGSYEQYF.